The 5 T cell receptor beta chains reported below all come from one sample, sequenced in a study of CD8 T cells in ankylosing spondylitis. Findings and limits, study-wide: Blood of patients with ankylosing spondylitis appeared to be characterized by a TCR beta motif of several highly homologous variants.

TCRdb passed the 5' RACE reads through MiXCR, listing each CDR3 protein once. The sample consists of approximately 550,000 distinct CDR3 sequences, about 12% of them appearing once. Their target antigens are unknown. Input material: blood, either unsorted or a sorted T cell fraction (not recorded which). The origin of the receptors is a male donor with ankylosing spondylitis.

This clonotype was counted ten times or more. The rearrangement joins TRBV5-1 to TRBJ2-1; D is perhaps TRBD2 (6 bases). Germline CDR1 SGHRS, CDR2 YFSETQ. V lost 0 bases to trimming and J lost 2 bases, with 9 bases between them. This CDR3 is 15 amino acids long. This CDR3 reads CASSLAGTAYNEQFF. CDR3 bases: TGCGCCAGCAGCTTGGCCGGGACTGCCTACAATGAGCAGTTCTTC. The variable domain in full, with the rest retrieved from reference TRBV5-1 and TRBJ2-1, is KAGVTQTPRYLIKTRGQQVTLSCSPISGHRSVSWYQQTPGQGLQFLFEYFSETQRNKGNFPGRFSGRQFSNSRSEMNVSTLELGDSALYLCASSLAGTAYNEQFFGPGTRLTVL.

This clonotype was picked up a small number of times. The chain is built from TRBV2 and TRBJ2-1, with TRBD1 as a possible D gene (7 bases). This CDR3 region has 15 residues. V shed 4 bases and J shed 2 bases, with 12 bases lying between them. Per germline, CDR1 SNHLY and CDR2 FYNNEI. CDR3 coding DNA: TGTGCCAGCAGTGGCCTCAGGGGGGCCTACAATGAGCAGTTCTTC. Translated: CASSGLRGAYNEQFF.

V gene TRBV2 combines with J gene TRBJ1-1; D not certain. Trimming removed 6 bases at V and 6 bases at J, with 14 bases between. The CDR3 is 13 amino acids. Germline values: CDR1 SNHLY, CDR2 FYNNEI. CDR3 in DNA: TGTGCCAGCAGCCTTAACAGACGGCCTGAAGCTTTCTTT. This translates into CASSLNRRPEAFF.

This chain uses TRBV6-1 with TRBJ2-7, with D possibly matching TRBD2 (5 bases). V gave up 10 bases and J gave up 1 base, with 20 bases separating them. The germline gives CDR1 MNHNS, CDR2 SASEGT. The CDR3 loop spans 15 amino acids. In nucleotides, the CDR3 is TGTGCCACCGCGAAGCGGAGGCCAGGATCCTACGAGCAGTACTTC. This translates into CATAKRRPGSYEQYF.

This clonotype was counted only a few times. The chain employs TRBV11-3 and TRBJ2-2; the D gene is possibly TRBD2 (5 bases). The germline V gene has CDR1 SGHNT and CDR2 YENEEA. This CDR3 has 16 amino acids. Trimming cost V 8 bases and J 4 bases, with 20 bases left between them. CDR3 sequence reads: CASGILRATSTGELFF. CDR3 in DNA: TGTGCCAGCGGCATACTTAGGGCAACTAGCACCGGGGAGCTGTTTTTT.